These T cell receptor beta chains were read from a single sample in a study of OX40 agonist ivuxolimab in advanced cancers. The data were produced by immunoSEQ multiplex PCR, yet TCRdb's version contains in-frame clones alone and is incomplete. The sample lists some 5,100 clones, approximately 66% occurring once. The sequencing used CD4+ or CD8+ T cells sorted from blood, collected in a trial of the OX40 agonist ivuxolimab. These receptors all stem from an adult with an advanced solid tumor such as melanoma, head and neck, liver or kidney cancer. The CDR3 runs from the conserved cysteine through the conserved F or W. The D gene is left open where the match is weak. Not every row has a clone size; where given, it reads once, few, many or a size class.

TGTGCCACCAGCAGAGACGTGGGGGCGTCCTACGAGCAGTACTTC,CATSRDVGASYEQYF,TRBV15,.,.,TRBJ2-7
TGCGCCAGCAGCCAAGGTTGGACAGGGGGAACTGAAGCTTTCTTT,CASSQGWTGGTEAFF,TRBV4-1,TRBD1,.,TRBJ1-1
TGTGCCAGCAGCCAAGATATAAGGGGAGCAGGTGAAAAACTGTTTTTT,CASSQDIRGAGEKLFF,TRBV14,.,.,TRBJ1-4
TGTGCCAGTAGTTTAGGAAGGAACACTGAAGCTTTCTTT,CASSLGRNTEAFF,TRBV19,.,few,TRBJ1-1
TGTGCCAGCAGTTTAGAGGCCTTGATGAACACTGAAGCTTTCTTT,CASSLEALMNTEAFF,TRBV28,.,large,TRBJ1-1
TGTGCCAGCAGCCCCTGGACAGGGGGCAGTTGGCTCAATGAGCAGTTCTTC,CASSPWTGGSWLNEQFF,TRBV7-8,TRBD1,.,TRBJ2-1
TGTGCCAGCAGCTTAGGAGGCAACTCCTACGAGCAGTACTTC,CASSLGGNSYEQYF,TRBV11-2,.,.,TRBJ2-7
TGTGCCAGCAGCTTGTTAGACGGAGCCTACGAGCAGTACTTC,CASSLLDGAYEQYF,TRBV5-4,.,.,TRBJ2-7
TGTGCCAGCAGTGGATACTTGGGACAGGTCTATGGCTACACCTTC,CASSGYLGQVYGYTF,TRBV6-1,TRBD1,.,TRBJ1-2
TGTGCCAGCAGCTACGGGACTAGCGCTACCTACGAGCAGTACTTC,CASSYGTSATYEQYF,TRBV5-4,TRBD2,.,TRBJ2-7
TGTGCCAGCAGTGAAGCGACGGAAGTCTATGGCTACACCTTC,CASSEATEVYGYTF,TRBV6-1,.,.,TRBJ1-2
TGTGCCAGCAGCTTAGGCAGGGCGGGGAACACTGAAGCTTTCTTT,CASSLGRAGNTEAFF,TRBV11-1,.,once,TRBJ1-1
TGTGCCAGTAATGAAGGGCAGGGGATCTCACCCCTCCACTTT,CASNEGQGISPLHF,TRBV19,.,.,TRBJ1-6
TGCGCCAGCAGCCAAGATATCGCAGGAATGAACACTGAAGCTTTCTTT,CASSQDIAGMNTEAFF,TRBV7-9,.,.,TRBJ1-1
TGTGCCAGCAGCGTAGGAGGGGGCGAATATGGCTACACCTTC,CASSVGGGEYGYTF,TRBV7-9,TRBD1,.,TRBJ1-2
TGTGCCAGCAGCGCGGGAGGGGGACAGGGGACCTCTGGAAACACCATATATTTT,CASSAGGGQGTSGNTIYF,TRBV9,TRBD1,.,TRBJ1-3
TGCGCCAGCAGCCAAGGGGTCCACAATGAGCAGTTCTTC,CASSQGVHNEQFF,TRBV4-1,.,.,TRBJ2-1
TGTGCCAGCAGCCAAGATATCGGTAAGGACTATGAGCAGTTCTTC,CASSQDIGKDYEQFF,TRBV14,.,.,TRBJ2-1
TGTGCCAGCAGCCCCGGGGACGGAGGAAATGAAAAACTGTTTTTT,CASSPGDGGNEKLFF,TRBV4-2,.,.,TRBJ1-4
TGTGCCAGCAGCCCTCCCCGACAGGGCATTTACTACGAGCAGTACTTC,CASSPPRQGIYYEQYF,TRBV7-8,TRBD1,.,TRBJ2-7
TGTGCCAGCAGCGACTTAGCGGGGGGGATAGATGAGCAGTTCTTC,CASSDLAGGIDEQFF,TRBV2,TRBD2,few,TRBJ2-1
TGTGCCAGTACCGAATCGGCTGCGGCCGGGGAGCTGTTTTTT,CASTESAAAGELFF,TRBV19,.,.,TRBJ2-2
TGCAGCGTTGAAGAGGAGGGCGGCTCCTACGAGCAGTACTTC,CSVEEEGGSYEQYF,TRBV29-1,.,.,TRBJ2-7
TGTGCCAGCAGGGCAGCAGATAATTCACCCCTCCACTTT,CASRAADNSPLHF,TRBV2,.,few,TRBJ1-6
TGCGCCAGCAGCCAAGAAAAAGGGACAGGGAAAGGGGGCAATCAGCCCCAGCATTTT,CASSQEKGTGKGGNQPQHF,TRBV4-1,TRBD1,.,TRBJ1-5